One sample yielded the 18 T cell receptor beta chains listed below, sequenced in a study of T cell repertoires and HLA-DP antigens. Some clones are missing from TCRdb's copy, which holds only in-frame ones; the method was immunoSEQ multiplex PCR. The sample yields some 120,000 clones, about 91% seen once. The antigens these receptors bind are not known. Sequencing was performed on CD4+ T cells from PBMCs. Receptor source: a woman between 18 and 30 years old in good health and CMV-seronegative.

The chain links TRBV5-1 to TRBJ2-2; 10 bases are shared with TRBD1. This CDR3 has 16 amino acids. Germline V gives CDR1 SGHRS, CDR2 YFSETQ. V lost 3 bases, J lost 4 bases, and 6 bases stayed unmatched. The CDR3 bases are TGCGCCAGCAGCTCCGGACAGGGGGGGAGCACCGGGGAGCTGTTTTTT. It codes for CASSSGQGGSTGELFF.

The chain couples TRBV5-1 to TRBJ2-1; TRBD2 agrees at 10 bases. This CDR3 comprises 16 residues. V shed 0 bases, J shed 2 bases, and the junction held 2 bases outside the gene matches. The V gene's germline CDR1 is SGHRS and CDR2 YFSETQ. The CDR3 DNA is TGCGCCAGCAGCTTGGGACTAGCGGGCCCCTACAATGAGCAGTTCTTC. Protein: CASSLGLAGPYNEQFF.

The chain is built from TRBV5-1 and TRBJ2-2; either TRBD1 or TRBD2 may fit D (5 bases each). The CDR3 consists of 15 residues. The germline V gene has CDR1 SGHRS and CDR2 YFSETQ. V was clipped by 7 bases and J by 4 bases, with 17 bases between them. The CDR3 DNA follows: TGCGCCAGCGGGTCTCCGGGGACCCCCACCGGGGAGCTGTTTTTT. As protein: CASGSPGTPTGELFF.

CDR3 nucleotides: TGTGCCAGCAGCGTAGCCTATGGAGCCTCCGAGGCTGAAGCTTTCTTT. Its protein product is CASSVAYGASEAEAFF. This chain links TRBV9 with TRBJ1-1; D not resolved. The V end was cut by 0 bases, the J end by 6 bases, with 18 bases between. The CDR3 totals 16 residues. The germline V gene encodes CDR1 SGDLS and CDR2 YYNGEE.

The chain joins TRBV4-1 to TRBJ1-6; D is uncertain. CDR3 length: 15 residues. Germline values: CDR1 MGHRA, CDR2 YSYEKL. The ends were cut back, 0 bases at V and 9 bases at J, with 12 bases in the middle. The CDR3 sequence is CASSQEAGPFSPLHF. DNA of the CDR3: TGCGCCAGCAGCCAAGAGGCAGGTCCTTTTTCACCCCTCCACTTT.

This clone was seen a single time. The DNA for the CDR3 is TGCGCCAGCAGCTTGGGGGACAGGGACGCGGGCGAGCAGTACGTC. Translating it yields CASSLGDRDAGEQYV. This sequence joins TRBV5-1 and TRBJ2-7, with 9 bases that match TRBD1. The CDR3 sequence is 15 residues long. Germline CDR1 SGHRS, CDR2 YFSETQ. V lost 0 bases and J lost 6; bases outside the gene matches: 7.

The chain has TRBV10-1 and TRBJ1-1; D possibly corresponds to TRBD1 (6 bases). The V end lost 2 bases, the J end lost 5 bases, and 21 bases lay between the germline ends. This CDR3 spans 17 amino acids. Germline assignment: CDR1 WNHNN and CDR2 SYGVQD (reference sequence). The CDR3 region has the DNA TGCGCCAGCAGTGAGGACCGTCCGGGAGGGGGAAGAACTGAAGCTTTCTTT. Protein: CASSEDRPGGGRTEAFF.

The V gene is TRBV7-3, the J gene TRBJ1-1, with TRBD1 identical over 7 bases. V dropped 5 bases and J dropped 5; count of bases not matched to a gene: 8. CDR1 is SGHTA, CDR2 FQGTGA, per germline. The CDR3 runs 14 residues. CDR3 DNA: TGTGCCAGCAGCCAGACAGGGCCGGGGACTGAAGCTTTCTTT. Translating gives CASSQTGPGTEAFF.

This rearrangement joins TRBV10-3 to TRBJ1-6; TRBD1 might be the D (5 bases). This CDR3 region has 16 residues. Trimming pared 0 bases from V and 6 bases from J, leaving 12 bases between. Germline lookup yields CDR1 ENHRY and CDR2 SYGVKD. CDR3 residues: CAISESGGVGNSPLHF. CDR3 nucleotide sequence: TGTGCCATCAGTGAGTCGGGAGGGGTTGGTAATTCACCCCTCCACTTT.

This clone occurred once. V is TRBV6-5 and J is TRBJ1-5; TRBD1 might be the D (5 bases). V lost 6 bases to trimming and J lost 7 bases, with 13 bases between them. The CDR3 runs to 13 residues. From germline, CDR1 is MNHEY and CDR2 SVGAGI. CDR3 bases: TGTGCCAGCAGGGGTCACTGGGACCAGCCCCAGCATTTT. Its translation: CASRGHWDQPQHF.

This chain uses TRBV13 with TRBJ2-5, with unresolved D. Trimming took 5 bases from V and 12 from J, leaving 13 bases between them. Germline V gene data show CDR1 as PRHDT and CDR2 as FYEKMQ (reference sequence). This CDR3 has 11 residues. The CDR3 spells CASSQENLKYF. In DNA form, the CDR3 reads TGTGCCAGCAGCCAGGAGAACCTCAAGTACTTC.

The chain recombines TRBV5-6 with TRBJ1-2, with no clear D. There are 12 residues in the CDR3. The V end was cut by 4 bases, the J end by 4 bases, with 8 bases between. CDR1 is SGHDT and CDR2 is YYEEEE in the germline V gene. The CDR3 reads CASSGSFYGYTF. In DNA form, the CDR3 reads TGTGCCAGCAGCGGGTCTTTCTATGGCTACACCTTC.

The V gene is TRBV6-6, the J gene TRBJ1-4; the D is unclear. The CDR3 length is 15 residues. Germline CDR1 and CDR2: MNHNY and SVGAGI (reference sequence). Trimming took off 6 bases at V and 8 bases at J, with 19 bases between the two ends. CDR3 residues: CASRPNGPANEKLFF. CDR3 nucleotide sequence: TGTGCCAGCAGACCGAACGGGCCAGCCAACGAAAAACTGTTTTTT.

The rearrangement uses TRBV5-1 and TRBJ2-5, with 8 bases identical to TRBD1. With 3 bases clipped from V and 4 bases from J, the junction kept 11 bases outside the gene matches. Germline CDR1 and CDR2: SGHRS and YFSETQ. This CDR3 comprises 16 residues. As DNA, the CDR3 is TGCGCCAGCAGCTCTCCCGGGACAGGAGGTGGAGAGACCCAGTACTTC. Its translation: CASSSPGTGGGETQYF.

CDR3 region: CASSLAFTRVNNEQFF. Written as DNA, the CDR3 is TGCGCCAGCAGCTTGGCCTTTACTCGGGTAAACAATGAGCAGTTCTTC. The chain links TRBV5-1 to TRBJ2-1; no clear D gene. The CDR3 has 16 residues. The V gene lost 0 bases and the J gene lost 5 bases, with 15 bases spanning the gap. Germline V gives CDR1 SGHRS, CDR2 YFSETQ. Drawing the rest from reference TRBV5-1 and TRBJ2-1, the complete variable domain is KAGVTQTPRYLIKTRGQQVTLSCSPISGHRSVSWYQQTPGQGLQFLFEYFSETQRNKGNFPGRFSGRQFSNSRSEMNVSTLELGDSALYLCASSLAFTRVNNEQFFGPGTRLTVL.

The CDR3 sequence: CASSGGTTNTEAFF. Here the CDR3 DNA reads TGTGCCAGCAGTGGGGGGACAACGAACACTGAAGCTTTCTTT. This chain connects TRBV2 to TRBJ1-1, with D maybe TRBD1 (6 bases). Germline assignment: CDR1 SNHLY and CDR2 FYNNEI. Trimming took off 4 bases at V and 1 base at J, with 10 bases between the two ends. The length of the CDR3 is 14 residues. Full variable domain (remainder filled in from reference TRBV2 and TRBJ1-1): EPEVTQTPSHQVTQMGQEVILRCVPISNHLYFYWYRQILGQKVEFLVSFYNNEISEKSEIFDDQFSVERPDGSNFTLKIRSTKLEDSAMYFCASSGGTTNTEAFFGQGTRLTVV.

The V gene is TRBV5-8, the J gene TRBJ2-3; 8 bases are a match to TRBD1. V shed 2 bases and J 4 bases; nucleotides not matched to a gene: 9. Per the germline V gene, CDR1 is SGHTS and CDR2 is YDEGEE. This CDR3 has 16 residues. CDR3 region: CASSFGTGGTADTQYF. DNA of the CDR3: TGTGCCAGCAGCTTCGGGACAGGAGGGACGGCAGATACGCAGTATTTT.

V usage is TRBV12-1 and J usage is TRBJ1-3. TRBV12-1 is termed a pseudogene. The CDR3 consists of 13 residues. The CDR3 sequence: CASPPRDRNTIYF. DNA for the CDR3: TGTGCCAGCCCCCCCAGGGACCGAAACACCATATATTTT.